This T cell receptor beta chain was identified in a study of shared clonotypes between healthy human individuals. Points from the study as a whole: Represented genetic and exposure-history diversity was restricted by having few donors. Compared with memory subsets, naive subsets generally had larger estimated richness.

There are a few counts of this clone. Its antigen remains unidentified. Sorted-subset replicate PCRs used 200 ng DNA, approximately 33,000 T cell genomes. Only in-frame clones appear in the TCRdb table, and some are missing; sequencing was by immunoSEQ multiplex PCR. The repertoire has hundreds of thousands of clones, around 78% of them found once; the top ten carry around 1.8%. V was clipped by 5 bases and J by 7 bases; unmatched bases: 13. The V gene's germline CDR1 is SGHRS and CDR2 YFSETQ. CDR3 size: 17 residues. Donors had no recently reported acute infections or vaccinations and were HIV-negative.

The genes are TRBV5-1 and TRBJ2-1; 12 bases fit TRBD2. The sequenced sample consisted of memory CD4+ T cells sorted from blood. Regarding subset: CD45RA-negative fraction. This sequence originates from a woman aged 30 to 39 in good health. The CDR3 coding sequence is TGCGCCAGCAGTTTCCCTACACTAGCGGGAGGCGGTAATGAGCAGTTCTTC. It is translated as CASSFPTLAGGGNEQFF. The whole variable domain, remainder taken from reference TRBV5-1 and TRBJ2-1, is KAGVTQTPRYLIKTRGQQVTLSCSPISGHRSVSWYQQTPGQGLQFLFEYFSETQRNKGNFPGRFSGRQFSNSRSEMNVSTLELGDSALYLCASSFPTLAGGGNEQFFGPGTRLTVL.